This T cell receptor beta chain was sequenced in a study of T cell responses to AZD1222 COVID-19 vaccine. Trimming at V came to 5 bases and at J to 0 bases, leaving 3 bases not matched to a gene. CDR1 and CDR2 from the germline V gene are SGHVS and FNYEAQ. The CDR3 is made up of 15 amino acids. This table comes from immunoSEQ multiplex PCR, and its TCRdb copy is limited to in-frame clones, with some not included. This sample yields about 120,000 clones, of which approximately 94% are seen a single time; 4% to 6% belongs to the top ten. The chain links TRBV7-6 to TRBJ2-7, with TRBD2 matching 11 bases. The sample was peripheral blood, taken 28 days after the second AZD1222 dose. The receptor comes from an adult who received the AZD1222 COVID-19 vaccine. CDR3 nucleotide sequence: TGTGCCAGCAGCCCAGGGACTAGCGGCTCCTACGAGCAGTACTTC. This sequence encodes CASSPGTSGSYEQYF.